The clone carrying this TCR beta chain has a handful of counts. Preparing the TCRbeta library involved the use of unique molecular identifiers. TCRdb re-analysed the PCR reads in MiXCR, keeping a single row per CDR3 protein. The sample holds approximately 1,000,000 distinct CDR3 sequences, about 29% seen once. This specimen comes from a study of T-cell reconstitution after alpha-beta-depleted transplantation in children. The ends were cut back, 3 bases at V and 10 bases at J, with 15 bases in the middle. The CDR3 extends over 13 amino acids. Sequenced here: PBMCs, mostly from graft donor cells, sampled 360 days after TCRalphabeta/CD19-depleted stem cell transplant. This chain connects TRBV12-3 or TRBV12-4 to TRBJ1-1, with D perhaps matching TRBD1 (5 bases). The TCR was taken from a boy under two years old who had a stem cell transplant for SCID, so the T cells may come from the graft donor. The CDR3 DNA follows: TGTGCCAGCAGTTTGGGGGAACATCCCGGAGCTTTCTTT. Amino acids: CASSLGEHPGAFF.